This record concerns one TCR beta chain sequence. Its antigen is unknown. No much larger clone exists at a distance of one base, and base qualities are not known. Library construction relied on the immunoSEQ multiplex PCR assay. In the source study's methods: A statistical classification framework was built to diagnose cytomegalovirus status from the catalog of TCR beta chain sequences. Held by TCRdb, this immuneACCESS table contains in-frame sequences only and omits some clones. Under half of the omission traces to an unresolved V gene where checked; the cause of the rest is unknown. V and J calls and clone size are those listed in that table; D and trimming were worked out from the DNA. This sample lists around 260,000 clones; 80% to 95% were detected once. The ten largest clones capture 2.5% to 3.5% of the sample. This sample was included in a study of cytomegalovirus exposure and HLA in healthy donors (dated by TCRdb to 2015 to 2018). At the level of the whole study: According to a later analysis, the 120 validation repertoires were produced on the same platform as the 666 repertoires of the first cohort. Along with the approximately 650-subject first cohort, a separate validation cohort of 120 different subjects was used. The study was designed to test whether signatures of past pathogen exposure could be identified by cataloging public T cell receptors. To predict cytomegalovirus infection status, the study combined high-throughput TCR immunosequencing, statistical association of individual TCRs with disease status, and machine learning.

Donors formed part of the validation cohort, which comprised about 130 subjects and was distinct from the first cohort of 550 to 850 subjects. The paper's findings and limits, for the study overall: Most TCR sequences were seen in very few donors, while some public TCRs were found in many individuals. The study gave a list of more than 150 TCR beta chains associated with cytomegalovirus. All 120 or so repertoires were used to score co-occurrence in the validation cohort in a later analysis, because that analysis had no HLA typing for the cohort. Of the cluster scores, roughly 95% were above 0 in a later analysis, which found that TCRs clustered in the first cohort also tended to co-occur in the 120 or so validation repertoires. Cytomegalovirus status was reported to be diagnosed by the classifier with high specificity and sensitivity in both the original and validation cohorts. The authors suggested that the approach could potentially be extended to other disease states and immunological phenotypes. In vitro tests confirmed that a few of the cytomegalovirus-associated TCR beta chains recognize cytomegalovirus antigens.

From its cysteine to its phenylalanine, the CDR3 spans 16 amino acids. CDR3 DNA is the only sequence kept; it has 48 bases, read in frame from the first base. Trimming takes 5 bases off V and 5 bases off J; junction bases not matched to a gene: 15. The germline V gene (reference sequence) gives CDR1 as SSHAT and CDR2 as FNYEAQ. Sequenced: PBMCs. Rearrangement joined TRBV7-7 to TRBJ2-7; TRBD2 matches 7 bases in the middle. The sequence was collected from a woman in her thirties in good health and CMV-seronegative. CDR3 sequence: CASSRLTGEGWDEQYF. In nucleotides, the sequence is TGTGCCAGCAGCCGCCTCACGGGGGAGGGTTGGGACGAGCAGTACTTC.